The 4 T cell receptor beta chains reported below all come from one sample, sequenced in a study of shared clonotypes between healthy human individuals. Clones were read by immunoSEQ multiplex PCR, and TCRdb kept only the in-frame ones, dropping some. The data show roughly 1,500,000 clones, 98% seen once. Material: naive CD4+ T cells sorted from blood. Subset here: CD45RA+ positively selected. These receptors originate from a man aged 25 to 40 in good health.

As regards this clone: The same CDR3 is also encoded by other DNA sequences in this sample. The chain recombines TRBV18 with TRBJ2-1; 11 bases map to TRBD2. J lost 4 bases, V lost 3 bases, and 5 bases had no gene match. CDR3 size: 16 residues. Germline V gene data show CDR1 as KGHSH and CDR2 as LQKENI. The CDR3 reads CASSPRTSGRYNEQFF. Written as DNA, the CDR3 is TGTGCCAGCTCACCGAGGACTAGCGGGCGTTACAATGAGCAGTTCTTC.

V and J are TRBV27 and TRBJ2-6; D gene uncertain. This CDR3 comprises 17 residues. Germline CDR1 is MNHEY and CDR2 is SMNVEV (reference sequence). The V and J ends lost 3 bases and 1 base respectively, with 13 bases between them. The CDR3 sequence: CASSLIRQPSGANVLTF. The CDR3 DNA reads TGTGCCAGCAGTTTGATTCGGCAGCCATCTGGGGCCAACGTCCTGACTTTC. The whole variable domain, remainder taken from reference TRBV27 and TRBJ2-6, is EAQVTQNPRYLITVTGKKLTVTCSQNMNHEYMSWYRQDPGLGLRQIYYSMNVEVTDKGDVPEGYKVSRKEKRNFPLILESPSPNQTSLYFCASSLIRQPSGANVLTFGAGSRLTVL.

The gene calls are TRBV6-5 and TRBJ2-5, with 12 bases fitting TRBD2. The junction had 3 bases not matched to a gene; V was cut back by 2 bases and J by 2 bases. The CDR3 runs 16 residues. CDR1 is MNHEY, CDR2 SVGAGI, per germline. This CDR3 reads CASSYGLAGTQETQYF. The DNA of the CDR3 is TGTGCCAGCAGTTACGGACTAGCGGGAACTCAAGAGACCCAGTACTTC.

The V gene is TRBV28, the J gene TRBJ2-7; D is unclear. Trimming shortened V by 3 bases and J by 3 bases, and 6 bases separated the two germline ends. Per germline, CDR1 MDHEN and CDR2 SYDVKM. This CDR3 region has 12 residues. The CDR3 protein is CASSFKNYEQYF. Here the CDR3 DNA reads TGTGCCAGCAGTTTCAAAAACTACGAGCAGTACTTC. Together with reference TRBV28 and TRBJ2-7, the CDR3 gives the full variable domain: DVKVTQSSRYLVKRTGEKVFLECVQDMDHENMFWYRQDPGLGLRLIYFSYDVKMKEKGDIPEGYSVSREKKERFSLILESASTNQTSMYLCASSFKNYEQYFGPGTRLTVT.